A single sample gave rise to the 26 T cell receptor beta chains below, sequenced in a study of B cell selection in AIRE deficiency. Assay: immunoSEQ multiplex PCR; the TCRdb copy retains only in-frame clones and omits some. Here the sample spans 20,000 to 30,000 clones, roughly 96% being singletons. Sorting defined conventional CD4 T cells as CD4+CD127+. Sequenced: conventional CD4+ T cells sorted from PBMCs. The receptors come from a human donor with AIRE deficiency.

The chain is built from TRBV6-5 and TRBJ2-1; the D call may be TRBD1 or TRBD2 (5 bases each). Germline V gives CDR1 MNHEY, CDR2 SVGAGI. V lost 5 bases and J lost 10, with 21 bases in between. The CDR3 is 15 residues long. The CDR3 protein is CASSTSGRGKKEQFF. CDR3 nucleotide sequence: TGTGCCAGCAGTACAAGCGGCCGGGGCAAGAAGGAGCAGTTCTTC.

This chain joins TRBV27 and TRBJ1-4; D gene uncertain. Germline loops: CDR1 MNHEY, CDR2 SMNVEV (reference sequence). The CDR3 extends over 15 amino acids. V shed 0 bases and J shed 7 bases, with 12 bases lying between them. The CDR3 DNA follows: TGTGCCAGCAGTTTATCCTTGAGGTGGGGTGAAAAACTGTTTTTT. It yields the protein CASSLSLRWGEKLFF.

V is TRBV7-2 and J is TRBJ2-5; 8 bases map to TRBD1. J gave up 4 bases and V 5 bases, and 6 bases lay outside the gene matches. The CDR3 consists of 14 residues. Germline CDR1 and CDR2: SGHTA and FQGNSA. DNA of the CDR3: TGTGCCAGCAGCAGACAGGGGTGGGGAGAGACCCAGTACTTC. It is translated as CASSRQGWGETQYF.

The chain combines TRBV28 with TRBJ2-5; TRBD1 or TRBD2 may be the D gene (5 bases each). The V and J ends lost 3 bases and 5 bases respectively, with 13 bases between them. The CDR3 extends over 14 amino acids. Germline values: CDR1 MDHEN, CDR2 SYDVKM. Written as DNA, the CDR3 is TGTGCCAGCAGTTTGACCGGGGCTTGGGAGACCCAGTACTTC. Residues: CASSLTGAWETQYF.

The V gene is TRBV6-6, the J gene TRBJ2-3; TRBD2 might be the D (7 bases). CDR1 is MNHNY, CDR2 SVGAGI, per germline (reference sequence). V shed 8 bases and J shed 2 bases, with 20 bases lying between them. There are 16 residues in the CDR3. CDR3 sequence reads: CASGPSGGFSTDTQYF. DNA for the CDR3: TGTGCCAGCGGGCCGTCGGGGGGCTTTTCCACAGATACGCAGTATTTT.

The genes are TRBV28 and TRBJ2-7; TRBD2 matches 9 bases. The V and J ends lost 5 bases and 4 bases, in that order; junction bases with no gene match: 12. CDR1 and CDR2 from the germline V gene are MDHEN and SYDVKM. The CDR3 length is 16 residues. Here the CDR3 reads CASSPTLAGVKYEQYF. The CDR3 coding sequence is TGTGCCAGCAGTCCGACTTTAGCGGGAGTGAAGTACGAGCAGTACTTC.

The sample holds one count of this clone. The V and J genes are TRBV19 and TRBJ2-4, with 10 positions matching TRBD2. The germline CDR1 and CDR2 sequences are LNHDA and SQIVND (reference sequence). The CDR3 totals 14 residues. The V and J ends lost 8 bases and 8 bases, in that order; junction bases with no gene match: 9. The CDR3 loop reads CASFSGRRRDIQYF. The DNA of the CDR3 is TGTGCCAGTTTTAGCGGGAGGAGAAGGGACATTCAGTACTTC.

The rearrangement uses TRBV2 and TRBJ2-7; D gene ambiguous. CDR1 is SNHLY, CDR2 FYNNEI, per germline. The germline V and J ends were trimmed by 2 bases and 0 bases, with 11 bases remaining between them. This CDR3 has 15 amino acids. CDR3 sequence (DNA): TGTGCCAGCAGTGAAAATACTGTATTCTCCTACGAGCAGTACTTC. As protein: CASSENTVFSYEQYF.

This clone was picked up one time. The rearrangement uses TRBV5-1 and TRBJ2-1, with 9 bases aligning to TRBD1. The CDR3 is 14 amino acids. Looked up from germline, CDR1 is SGHRS and CDR2 is YFSETQ. V gave up 4 bases and J gave up 12 bases; unmatched junction bases: 11. CDR3 sequence (DNA): TGCGCCAGCAGCCCGGCGGGACAGGGAATGGGGCAGTTCTTC. This codes for CASSPAGQGMGQFF.

The V call is TRBV5-1, the J call TRBJ2-7; 11 bases map to TRBD2. The junction had 1 base not matched to a gene; V was cut back by 2 bases and J by 3 bases. The CDR3 runs 14 residues. CDR1 is SGHRS, CDR2 YFSETQ, per germline. CDR3 amino acids: CASSFLAGGYEQYF. The CDR3 nucleotides read TGCGCCAGCAGCTTTCTAGCGGGAGGCTACGAGCAGTACTTC. Full variable domain (remainder filled in from reference TRBV5-1 and TRBJ2-7): KAGVTQTPRYLIKTRGQQVTLSCSPISGHRSVSWYQQTPGQGLQFLFEYFSETQRNKGNFPGRFSGRQFSNSRSEMNVSTLELGDSALYLCASSFLAGGYEQYFGPGTRLTVT.

J is TRBJ1-1 and V is TRBV7-2, with D unclear. The CDR3 contains 13 residues. The V gene lost 2 bases and the J gene lost 0 bases, with 4 bases spanning the gap. The germline CDR1 and CDR2 sequences are SGHTA and FQGNSA. The CDR3 nucleotides are TGTGCCAGCAGCTTAACTATGAACACTGAAGCTTTCTTT. Encoded protein: CASSLTMNTEAFF. Drawing the rest from reference TRBV7-2 and TRBJ1-1, the complete variable domain is GAGVSQSPSNKVTEKGKDVELRCDPISGHTALYWYRQSLGQGLEFLIYFQGNSAPDKSGLPSDRFSAERTGGSVSTLTIQRTQQEDSAVYLCASSLTMNTEAFFGQGTRLTVV.

This clone was detected once. The chain employs TRBV6-1 and TRBJ1-4, with D possibly TRBD1 on 5 matching bases. CDR1 MNHNS and CDR2 SASEGT come from the germline V gene. Deletions cut 8 bases from V and 1 base from J, with 14 bases between. This CDR3 comprises 15 residues. CDR3 sequence: CASVGGHLTNEKLFF. As DNA, the CDR3 is TGTGCCAGCGTCGGTGGACACCTAACTAATGAAAAACTGTTTTTT.

V gene TRBV15 combines with J gene TRBJ2-1; 11 bases agree with TRBD2. The CDR3 is 16 residues long. Trimming removed 3 bases from V and 1 base from J; junction bases left unmatched: 2. The germline gives CDR1 LNHNV, CDR2 YYDKDF (reference sequence). CDR3: CATSRGLAVSYNEQFF. CDR3 bases: TGTGCCACCAGCAGGGGACTAGCGGTTTCCTACAATGAGCAGTTCTTC.

The chain carries TRBV5-8 and TRBJ1-5; TRBD1 agrees at 9 bases. J lost 7 bases, V lost 4 bases, and 9 bases had no gene match. Germline CDR1 and CDR2: SGHTS and YDEGEE. This CDR3 has 15 amino acids. The CDR3 DNA is TGTGCCAGCAGCGACGGGACAGGGCAAGGGCAGCCCCAGCATTTT. Residues: CASSDGTGQGQPQHF.

This chain uses TRBV27 with TRBJ2-7; D not resolved. The germline V gene has CDR1 MNHEY and CDR2 SMNVEV (reference sequence). The CDR3 consists of 14 residues. V was shortened by 8 bases and J by 2 bases, with 16 bases between the two germline ends. As DNA, the CDR3 is TGTGCCAGCCCACAGTGGCAGGAGCCCTACGAGCAGTACTTC. This codes for CASPQWQEPYEQYF.

CDR3 in amino acids: CASSEDEIAKNIQYF. The CDR3 nucleotides are TGTGCCAGCAGTGAGGACGAGATAGCCAAAAACATTCAGTACTTC. This rearrangement joins TRBV2 to TRBJ2-4, with D uncertain. CDR1 is SNHLY, CDR2 FYNNEI, per germline. The V end lost 3 bases, the J end lost 0 bases, and 9 bases lay between the germline ends. This CDR3 contains 15 residues.

The chain links TRBV7-3 to TRBJ2-5; 8 bases line up with TRBD1. Trimming took 5 bases from V and 5 from J; bases not matched to a gene: 7. CDR1 is SGHTA and CDR2 is FQGTGA in the germline V gene. The CDR3 covers 14 residues. DNA for the CDR3: TGTGCCAGCAGCCGTGGGACAGGTGGGGAGACCCAGTACTTC. Amino acids: CASSRGTGGETQYF.

This clone came up once. The chain couples TRBV6-6 to TRBJ1-5; D remains unclear. Germline-derived CDR1 and CDR2 are MNHNY and SVGAGI (reference sequence). Trimming took 5 bases from V and 7 from J, leaving 9 bases between them. The CDR3 has 12 residues. CDR3 protein: CASSQGPQPQHF. CDR3 sequence (DNA): TGTGCCAGCAGTCAAGGGCCCCAGCCCCAGCATTTT.

The chain joins TRBV29-1 to TRBJ2-5; 10 nucleotides align to TRBD1. Germline V gene data show CDR1 as SQVTM and CDR2 as ANQGSEA. Losses at the gene ends were 7 bases for V and 5 bases for J; bases not matched to a gene: 13. This CDR3 comprises 15 residues. The CDR3 bases are TGCAGCGCCAACGATATCCGGACAGGGGGTGAGACCCAGTACTTC. Translating it yields CSANDIRTGGETQYF.

V gene TRBV6-5 combines with J gene TRBJ1-5; no clear D. Germline CDR1 is MNHEY and CDR2 is SVGAGI. The CDR3 is made up of 13 amino acids. V gave up 5 bases and J gave up 7 bases, with 12 bases separating them. CDR3 sequence reads: CASSRAASQPQHF. As DNA, the CDR3 is TGTGCCAGCAGTCGAGCGGCCAGCCAGCCCCAGCATTTT.

This clone was observed once. The chain links TRBV28 to TRBJ2-7; 10 positions agree with TRBD2. CDR3 length: 15 residues. Germline trimming cut 5 bases from V and 3 bases from J; bases unmatched to any gene: 7. CDR1 and CDR2 from the germline V gene are MDHEN and SYDVKM. The CDR3 bases are TGTGCCAGCAGTCAGCCGGGACTAGCGAACTACGAGCAGTACTTC. Amino acids: CASSQPGLANYEQYF.

The chain has TRBV18 and TRBJ2-1, with 11 bases identical to TRBD2. CDR1 and CDR2 from the germline V gene are KGHSH and LQKENI. With 5 bases clipped from V and 4 bases from J, the junction kept 1 base outside the gene matches. The CDR3 contains 14 residues. The CDR3 sequence is CASSSSGRYNEQFF. The CDR3 DNA follows: TGTGCCAGCTCATCTAGCGGGAGGTACAATGAGCAGTTCTTC.

This chain connects TRBV19 to TRBJ1-6; D is unclear. CDR3 length: 13 residues. The germline V and J ends were trimmed by 5 bases and 7 bases, with 9 bases remaining between them. The germline CDR1 and CDR2 sequences are LNHDA and SQIVND (reference sequence). CDR3 region: CASSVDRNSPLHF. The CDR3 DNA reads TGTGCCAGTAGTGTGGACCGGAATTCACCCCTCCACTTT.

The rearrangement links TRBV4-2 to TRBJ1-5; possibly TRBD1 for D (6 bases). The V gene's germline CDR1 is LGHNA and CDR2 YNFKEQ. Trimming removed 0 bases at V and 5 bases at J, with 11 bases between. The CDR3 spans 15 residues. The CDR3 spells CASSQDFAGDQPQHF. CDR3 nucleotide sequence: TGTGCCAGCAGCCAAGATTTTGCAGGGGATCAGCCCCAGCATTTT.

The V gene is TRBV7-2, the J gene TRBJ2-7; D not resolved. V was cut by 4 bases and J by 10 bases, with 14 bases left in between. This CDR3 comprises 12 residues. Germline V CDR1 and CDR2: SGHTA, FQGNSA. CDR3: CASSSPFGSQYF. The CDR3 bases are TGTGCCAGCAGCTCTCCCTTCGGGTCCCAGTACTTC.

This chain joins TRBV7-2 and TRBJ2-6; 7 bases fit TRBD1. There are 15 residues in the CDR3. Trimming cost V 6 bases and J 3 bases; bases outside gene matches: 5. Germline CDR1 reads SGHTA; CDR2 reads FQGNSA. CDR3 sequence reads: CASSFRTGGANVLTF. The CDR3 nucleotides read TGTGCCAGCAGTTTCCGGACAGGTGGGGCCAACGTCCTGACTTTC.